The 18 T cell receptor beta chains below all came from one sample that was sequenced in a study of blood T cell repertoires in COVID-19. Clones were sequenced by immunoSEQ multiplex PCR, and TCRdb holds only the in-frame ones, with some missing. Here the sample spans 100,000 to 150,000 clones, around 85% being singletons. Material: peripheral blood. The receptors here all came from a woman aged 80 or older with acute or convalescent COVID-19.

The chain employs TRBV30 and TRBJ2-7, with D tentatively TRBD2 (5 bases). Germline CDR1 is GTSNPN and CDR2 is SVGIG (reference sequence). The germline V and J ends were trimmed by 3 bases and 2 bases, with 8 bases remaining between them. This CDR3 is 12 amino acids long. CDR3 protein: CAWRLGTYEQYF. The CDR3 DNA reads TGTGCCTGGAGACTAGGTACCTACGAGCAGTACTTC.

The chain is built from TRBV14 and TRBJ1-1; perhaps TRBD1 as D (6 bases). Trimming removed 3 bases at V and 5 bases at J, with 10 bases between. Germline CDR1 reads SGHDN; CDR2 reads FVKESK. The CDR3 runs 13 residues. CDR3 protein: CASSQDSRTEAFF. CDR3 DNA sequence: TGTGCCAGCAGCCAGGACAGCCGGACTGAAGCTTTCTTT.

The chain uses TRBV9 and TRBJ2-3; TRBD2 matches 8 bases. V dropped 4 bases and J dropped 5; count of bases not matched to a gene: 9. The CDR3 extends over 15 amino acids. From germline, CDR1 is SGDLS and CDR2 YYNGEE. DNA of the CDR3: TGTGCCAGCAGCCCTGAGAGCGGGGGTCAAGATACGCAGTATTTT. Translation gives CASSPESGGQDTQYF. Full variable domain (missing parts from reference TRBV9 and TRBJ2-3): DSGVTQTPKHLITATGQRVTLRCSPRSGDLSVYWYQQSLDQGLQFLIQYYNGEERAKGNILERFSAQQFPDLHSELNLSSLELGDSALYFCASSPESGGQDTQYFGPGTRLTVL.

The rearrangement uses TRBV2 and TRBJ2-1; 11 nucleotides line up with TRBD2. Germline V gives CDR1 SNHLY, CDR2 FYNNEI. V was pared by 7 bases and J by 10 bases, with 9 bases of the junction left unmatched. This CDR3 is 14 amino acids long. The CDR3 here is CASMRLAGGGEQFF. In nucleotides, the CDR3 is TGTGCCAGCATGAGATTAGCGGGAGGGGGGGAGCAGTTCTTC.

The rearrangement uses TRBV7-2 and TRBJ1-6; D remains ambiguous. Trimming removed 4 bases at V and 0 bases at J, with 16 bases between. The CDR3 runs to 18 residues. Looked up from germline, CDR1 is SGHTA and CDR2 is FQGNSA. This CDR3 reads CASSSMGTASSYNSPLHF. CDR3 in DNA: TGTGCCAGCAGCTCTATGGGTACAGCAAGCTCCTATAATTCACCCCTCCACTTT.

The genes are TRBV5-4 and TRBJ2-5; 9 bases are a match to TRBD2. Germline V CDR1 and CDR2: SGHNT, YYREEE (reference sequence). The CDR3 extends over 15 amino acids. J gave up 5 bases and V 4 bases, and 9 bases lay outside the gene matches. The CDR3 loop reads CASSPRGGREETQYF. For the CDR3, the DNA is TGTGCCAGCAGCCCAAGGGGCGGGAGGGAGGAGACCCAGTACTTC.

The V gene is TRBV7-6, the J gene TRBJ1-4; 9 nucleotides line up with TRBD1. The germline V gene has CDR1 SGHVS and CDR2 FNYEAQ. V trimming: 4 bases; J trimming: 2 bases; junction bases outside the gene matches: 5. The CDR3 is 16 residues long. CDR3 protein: CASSSGQGTTNEKLFF. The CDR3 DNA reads TGTGCCAGCAGCTCAGGACAGGGGACGACTAATGAAAAACTGTTTTTT.

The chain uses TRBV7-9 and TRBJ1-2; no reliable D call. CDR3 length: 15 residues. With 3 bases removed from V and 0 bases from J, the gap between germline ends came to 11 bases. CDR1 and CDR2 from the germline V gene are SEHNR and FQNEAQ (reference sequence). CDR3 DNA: TGTGCCAGCAGCTTTTTCGGAGGATCTAACTATGGCTACACCTTC. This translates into CASSFFGGSNYGYTF.

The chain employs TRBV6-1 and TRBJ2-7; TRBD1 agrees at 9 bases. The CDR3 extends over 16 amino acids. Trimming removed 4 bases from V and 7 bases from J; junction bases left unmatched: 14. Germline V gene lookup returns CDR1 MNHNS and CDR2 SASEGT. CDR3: CASSAPPGQGAREQYF. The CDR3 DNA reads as TGTGCCAGCAGTGCGCCCCCGGGACAGGGAGCCCGGGAGCAGTACTTC.

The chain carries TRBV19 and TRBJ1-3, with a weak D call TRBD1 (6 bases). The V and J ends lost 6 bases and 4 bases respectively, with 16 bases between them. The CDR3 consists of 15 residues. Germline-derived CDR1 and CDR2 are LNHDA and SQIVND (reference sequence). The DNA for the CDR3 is TGTGCCAGTAGCGATTTCAGGGGATCCGGAAACACCATATATTTT. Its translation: CASSDFRGSGNTIYF.

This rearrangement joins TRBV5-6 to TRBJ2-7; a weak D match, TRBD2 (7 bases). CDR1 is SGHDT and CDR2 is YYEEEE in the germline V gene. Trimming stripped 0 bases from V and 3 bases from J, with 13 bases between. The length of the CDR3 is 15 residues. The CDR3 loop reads CASSLASGEGYEQYF. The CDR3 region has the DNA TGTGCCAGCAGCTTGGCCTCAGGGGAGGGCTACGAGCAGTACTTC.

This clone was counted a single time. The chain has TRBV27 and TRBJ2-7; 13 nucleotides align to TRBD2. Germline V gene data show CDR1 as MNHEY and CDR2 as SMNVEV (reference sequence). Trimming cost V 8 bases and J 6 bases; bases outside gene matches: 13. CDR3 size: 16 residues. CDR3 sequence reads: CASPSLLAGGLGEQYF. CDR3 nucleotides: TGTGCCAGCCCATCCTTACTAGCGGGAGGGCTCGGCGAGCAGTACTTC.

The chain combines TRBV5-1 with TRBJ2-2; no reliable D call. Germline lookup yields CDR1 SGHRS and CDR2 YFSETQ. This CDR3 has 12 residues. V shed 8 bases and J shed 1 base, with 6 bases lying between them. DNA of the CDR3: TGCGCCAGTCGACAGAACACCGGGGAGCTGTTTTTT. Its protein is CASRQNTGELFF.

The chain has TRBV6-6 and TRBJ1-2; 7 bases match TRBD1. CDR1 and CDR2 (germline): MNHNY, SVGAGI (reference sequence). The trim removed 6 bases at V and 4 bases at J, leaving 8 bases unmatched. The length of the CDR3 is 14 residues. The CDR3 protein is CASRQLGTAYGYTF. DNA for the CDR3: TGTGCCAGCAGACAACTCGGGACAGCCTATGGCTACACCTTC.

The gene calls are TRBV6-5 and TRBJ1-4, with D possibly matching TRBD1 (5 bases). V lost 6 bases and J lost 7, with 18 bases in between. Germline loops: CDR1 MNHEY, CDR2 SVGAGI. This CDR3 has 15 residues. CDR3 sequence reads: CASSVGIGAGEKLFF. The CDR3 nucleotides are TGTGCCAGCAGCGTGGGGATTGGGGCAGGTGAAAAACTGTTTTTT.

The CDR3 spells CAWFVGAGYGYTF. CDR3 nucleotides: TGTGCCTGGTTCGTGGGGGCGGGCTATGGCTACACCTTC. The chain is built from TRBV30 and TRBJ1-2; maybe TRBD1 (6 bases). This CDR3 has 13 residues. Trimming stripped 5 bases from V and 4 bases from J, with 14 bases between. Germline V gene sequence: CDR1 GTSNPN, CDR2 SVGIG (reference sequence).

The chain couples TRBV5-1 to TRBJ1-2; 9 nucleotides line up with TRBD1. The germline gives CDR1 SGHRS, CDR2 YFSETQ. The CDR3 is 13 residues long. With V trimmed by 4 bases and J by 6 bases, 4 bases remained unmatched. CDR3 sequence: CASSTGQGHGYTF. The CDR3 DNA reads TGCGCCAGCAGCACCGGACAGGGGCATGGCTACACCTTC. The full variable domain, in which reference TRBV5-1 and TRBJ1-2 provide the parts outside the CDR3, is KAGVTQTPRYLIKTRGQQVTLSCSPISGHRSVSWYQQTPGQGLQFLFEYFSETQRNKGNFPGRFSGRQFSNSRSEMNVSTLELGDSALYLCASSTGQGHGYTFGSGTRLTVV.

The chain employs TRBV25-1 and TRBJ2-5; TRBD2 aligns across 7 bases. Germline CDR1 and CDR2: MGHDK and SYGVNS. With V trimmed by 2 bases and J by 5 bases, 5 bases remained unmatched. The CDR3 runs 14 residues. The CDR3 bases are TGTGCCAGCAGTGAACACGGGGGGACGGAGACCCAGTACTTC. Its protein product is CASSEHGGTETQYF.